Below, one TCR beta chain is given with its context. The antigen is unknown. The data originate from a study of OX40 agonist ivuxolimab in advanced cancers. TCRdb's copy holds only in-frame clones and misses some; the assay was immunoSEQ multiplex PCR. The table includes approximately 100,000 clones, approximately 90% detected once. The V end lost 2 bases, the J end lost 7 bases, and 18 bases lay between the germline ends. The CDR3 loop spans 15 amino acids. The germline CDR1 and CDR2 sequences are SGDLS and YYNGEE. Broader study findings: The antigen specificity of the peripheral T cells (those that were expanded) was not determined. Doses of 0.1 to 3.0 mg/kg were accompanied by clonal expansion of CD4+ and CD8+ blood T cells by week 6. Among the nonresponders, some also had low normalized T-cell clonal expansion.

This chain connects TRBV9 to TRBJ1-1; no firm D call. The sample was CD4+ or CD8+ T cells sorted from blood, taken in a trial of the OX40 agonist ivuxolimab. This sequence was found in an adult with an advanced solid tumor such as melanoma, head and neck, liver or kidney cancer. CDR3 in amino acids: CASSVMERGVGEAFF. CDR3 DNA: TGTGCCAGCAGCGTGATGGAACGCGGGGTGGGTGAAGCTTTCTTT. The whole variable domain, filled in from reference TRBV9 and TRBJ1-1, reads DSGVTQTPKHLITATGQRVTLRCSPRSGDLSVYWYQQSLDQGLQFLIQYYNGEERAKGNILERFSAQQFPDLHSELNLSSLELGDSALYFCASSVMERGVGEAFFGQGTRLTVV.